This T cell receptor (beta chain) was retrieved from a study of T-cell memory formation after mild COVID-19 (dated by TCRdb to the early 2020s). About the full investigation: TCR sequence clusters from the two donors were found to be largely donor specific. Longitudinal TCRalpha and TCRbeta repertoire sequencing tracked T-cell clones expanding and contracting after mild COVID-19 in two donors. The cohort comprised two young, previously healthy adult volunteers, one female and one male.

TCRdb records Illumina NovaSeq 6000 as the sequencer. Using 5'RACE with constant-segment primers, TCRalpha and TCRbeta cDNA libraries were constructed, with sample barcodes and unique molecular identifiers added in the process. Trizol reagent was used to extract RNA from every sample. Amplification of the libraries took two PCR steps, and the second step added a second sample barcode plus Illumina TruSeq adapters. Sequencing of libraries was performed on an Illumina NovaSeq with 2 x 150 bp paired-end reads. In the source study's methods: The reads were demultiplexed and collapsed into UMI-guided consensus sequences using migec v1.2.7. Using mixcr v2.1.11, the UMI consensuses were aligned to TRA and TRB V and J templates and assembled into clonotypes. A clonotype was counted as expanded or contracted only if both edgeR and NoisET called the change significant, with noise models trained on biological replicates. edgeR calls used a false discovery rate-adjusted p below 0.01 and a log2 fold-change threshold of 1. As an exploratory analysis of dynamics, PCA with hierarchical clustering was applied to max-normalized trajectories of the 1000 most abundant clonotypes. Separately sequenced CD4+ and CD8+ repertoires were used to assign a CD4 or CD8 phenotype to each responding clone. TCRdb reworked the public reads: Q25 trimming with fastp, MiXCR clone assembly, productive beta chains retained. Each CDR3 protein appears once, grouped with its most common genes and DNA. TCRdb, rather than the study authors, made the V and J calls. The sample includes about 260,000 distinct CDR3 sequences, with roughly a sixth observed a single time. The ten biggest clones cover around a fifth of the sample.

This clonotype showed up just a few times. Its antigen is still unknown. No base quality information exists; no much larger clone differs at one position. Overall study outcomes, separate from this receptor: Some responding clones were detected in pre-infection memory, which suggested that pre-existing cross-reactive memory T cells had joined the SARS-CoV-2 response. Only a couple of mild cases were covered by the study, and larger cohorts that include severe cases with pre-infection samples were considered necessary. Balanced CD4/CD8 phenotypes were observed for clones contracting from day 15 to 85, whereas a bias towards CD4+ was observed for a second wave of clones expanding from day 15 to 37. The second-wave clones that peaked on day 37 were not confirmed to be SARS-CoV-2 specific. Contracting CD4+ clones were located mainly in the CM and EM memory subsets, whereas CD8+ clones were found to be enriched in EMRA.

Ficoll-Paque density gradient centrifugation was used to isolate PBMCs. This TCR came from a man younger than 35 who had mild COVID-19 (a few samples of this study predate the infection). The sample titles of this study are shuffled in the database, so cell type and time point are left out; the donor was told from shared clones. What was sequenced was PBMCs or a T cell subset sorted from them (not recorded which).

The CDR3 is CSARRRGRNTEAFF. Read as DNA, the sequence is TGCAGTGCTAGAAGGAGGGGAAGGAACACTGAAGCTTTCTTT. The chain couples TRBV20-1 to TRBJ1-1; matching of 5 bases hints at TRBD1 as the D gene. The germline V gene encodes CDR1 DFQATT and CDR2 SNEGSKA (reference sequence). Taken from cysteine to phenylalanine, the CDR3 has 14 residues. Just the 42-base CDR3 DNA is kept, in frame starting at base 1. V loses 2 bases of germline sequence and J loses 1 base, and the interval between the two ends is 11 bases.